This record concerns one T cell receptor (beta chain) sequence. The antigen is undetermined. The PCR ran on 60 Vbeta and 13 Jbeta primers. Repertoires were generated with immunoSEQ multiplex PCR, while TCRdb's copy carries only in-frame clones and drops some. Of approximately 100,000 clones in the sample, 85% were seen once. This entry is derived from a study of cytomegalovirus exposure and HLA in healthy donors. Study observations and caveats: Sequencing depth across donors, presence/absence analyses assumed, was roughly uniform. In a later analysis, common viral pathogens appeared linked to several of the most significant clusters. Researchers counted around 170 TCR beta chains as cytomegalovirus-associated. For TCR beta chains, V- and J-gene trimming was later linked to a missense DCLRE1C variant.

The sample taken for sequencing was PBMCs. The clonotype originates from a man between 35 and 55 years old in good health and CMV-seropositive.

In DNA form, the CDR3 reads TGTGCCAGCAGACAGCAGTTCACCGGGGAGCTGTTTTTT. This gives the protein CASRQQFTGELFF. The V call is TRBV28, the J call TRBJ2-2; D remains unclear. Trimming cost V 6 bases and J 4 bases, with 9 bases left between them. The CDR3 is made up of 13 amino acids. Looked up from germline, CDR1 is MDHEN and CDR2 is SYDVKM.